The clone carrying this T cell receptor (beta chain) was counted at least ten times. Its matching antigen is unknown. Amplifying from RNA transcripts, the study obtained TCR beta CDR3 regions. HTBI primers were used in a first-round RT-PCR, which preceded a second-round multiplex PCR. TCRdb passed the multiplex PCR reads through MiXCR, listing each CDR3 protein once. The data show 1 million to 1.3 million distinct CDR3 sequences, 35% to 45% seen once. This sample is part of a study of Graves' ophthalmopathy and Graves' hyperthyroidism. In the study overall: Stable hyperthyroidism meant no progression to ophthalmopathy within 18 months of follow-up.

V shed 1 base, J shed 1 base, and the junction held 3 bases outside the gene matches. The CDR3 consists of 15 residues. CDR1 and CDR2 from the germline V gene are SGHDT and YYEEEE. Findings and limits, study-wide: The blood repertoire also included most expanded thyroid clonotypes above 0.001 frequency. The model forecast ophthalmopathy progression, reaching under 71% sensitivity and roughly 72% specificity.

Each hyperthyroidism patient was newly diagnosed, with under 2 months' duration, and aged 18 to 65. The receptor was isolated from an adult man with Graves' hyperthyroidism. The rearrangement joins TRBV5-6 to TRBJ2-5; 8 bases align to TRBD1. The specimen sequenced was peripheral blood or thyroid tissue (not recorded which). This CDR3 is CASSLPRGLQETQYF. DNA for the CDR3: TGTGCCAGCAGCTTGCCCAGGGGGCTCCAAGAGACCCAGTACTTC.